This entry concerns a single TCR beta chain. Next came a second PCR, run for roughly 6 to 11 cycles, which used a sample-barcoded 5' primer along with a J-beta primer mix. Via MiXCR, TCRdb re-called the 5' RACE reads, giving one row per CDR3 protein. This sample has 700,000 or so distinct CDR3 sequences, with about 24% found just once. These data are taken from a study of blood T cells in healthy people across ages. Study overall: The template switching approach captured approximately one barcoded beta molecule for every two T cells.

This CDR3 has 14 residues. CDR1 SGHAT and CDR2 FQNNGV come from the germline V gene. Total RNA amounts of at least 6 micrograms were extracted per sample. Sequenced sample: blood. The genes are TRBV11-2 and TRBJ2-7; 8 bases agree with TRBD2. The J call could be wrong; TRBJ2-5 is a better fit for the DNA end. This clonotype was sampled from an older man in good health. In DNA form, the CDR3 reads TGTGCCAGCAGCTTCCCTCCTAGCGGGGAGACCCAGTACTTC. Its protein product is CASSFPPSGETQYF.